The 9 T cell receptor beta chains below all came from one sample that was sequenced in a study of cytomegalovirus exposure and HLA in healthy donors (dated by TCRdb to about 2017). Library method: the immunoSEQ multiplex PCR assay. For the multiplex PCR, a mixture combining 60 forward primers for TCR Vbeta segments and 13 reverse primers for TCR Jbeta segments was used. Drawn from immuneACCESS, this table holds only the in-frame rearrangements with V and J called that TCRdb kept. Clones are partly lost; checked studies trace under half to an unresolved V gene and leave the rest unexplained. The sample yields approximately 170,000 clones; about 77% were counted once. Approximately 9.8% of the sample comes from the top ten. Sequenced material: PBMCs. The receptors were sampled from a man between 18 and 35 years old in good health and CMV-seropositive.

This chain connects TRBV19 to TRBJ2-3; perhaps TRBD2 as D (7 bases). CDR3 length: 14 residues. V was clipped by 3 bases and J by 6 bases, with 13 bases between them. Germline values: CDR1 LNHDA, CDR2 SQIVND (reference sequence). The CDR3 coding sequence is TGTGCCAGTAGTATTGGGGGGGGGCTGGATACGCAGTATTTT. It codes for CASSIGGGLDTQYF.

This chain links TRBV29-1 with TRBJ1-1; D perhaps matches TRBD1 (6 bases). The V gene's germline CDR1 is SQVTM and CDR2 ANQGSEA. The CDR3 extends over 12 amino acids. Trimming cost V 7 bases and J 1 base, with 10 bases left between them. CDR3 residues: CSGRTENTEAFF. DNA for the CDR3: TGCAGCGGCCGGACAGAGAACACTGAAGCTTTCTTT.

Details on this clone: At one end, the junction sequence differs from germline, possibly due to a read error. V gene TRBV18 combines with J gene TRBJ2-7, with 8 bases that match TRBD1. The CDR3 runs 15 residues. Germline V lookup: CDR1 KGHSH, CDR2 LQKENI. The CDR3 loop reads CASSPSGQGSHEQYF. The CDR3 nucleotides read TGTGCCAGCTCACCAAGCGGACAGGGCTCCCACGAGCAGTACTTC.

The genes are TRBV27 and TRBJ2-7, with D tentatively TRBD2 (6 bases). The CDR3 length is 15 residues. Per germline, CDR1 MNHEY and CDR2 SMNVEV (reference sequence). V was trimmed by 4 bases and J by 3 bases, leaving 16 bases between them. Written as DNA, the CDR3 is TGTGCCAGCAGTTCAGGGAGGTACCCAATCTACGAGCAGTACTTC. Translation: CASSSGRYPIYEQYF.

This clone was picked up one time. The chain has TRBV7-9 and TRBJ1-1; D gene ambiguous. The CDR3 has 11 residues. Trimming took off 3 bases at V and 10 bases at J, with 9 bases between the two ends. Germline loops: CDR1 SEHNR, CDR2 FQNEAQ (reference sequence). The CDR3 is CASSFSVIAFF. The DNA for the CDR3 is TGTGCCAGCAGCTTCTCGGTAATAGCTTTCTTT.

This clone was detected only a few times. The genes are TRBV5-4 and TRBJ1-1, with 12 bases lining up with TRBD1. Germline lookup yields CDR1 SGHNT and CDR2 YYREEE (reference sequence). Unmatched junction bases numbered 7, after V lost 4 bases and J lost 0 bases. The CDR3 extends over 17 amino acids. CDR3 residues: CASSAGDRGRLNTEAFF. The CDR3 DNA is TGTGCCAGCAGCGCGGGGGACAGGGGGCGATTGAACACTGAAGCTTTCTTT.

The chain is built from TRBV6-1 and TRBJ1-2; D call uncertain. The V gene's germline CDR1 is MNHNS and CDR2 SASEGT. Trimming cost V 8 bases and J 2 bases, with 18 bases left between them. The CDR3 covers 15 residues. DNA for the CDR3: TGTGCCAGCGGGAGAGTAGCGGAGGCCAACTATGGCTACACCTTC. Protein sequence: CASGRVAEANYGYTF.

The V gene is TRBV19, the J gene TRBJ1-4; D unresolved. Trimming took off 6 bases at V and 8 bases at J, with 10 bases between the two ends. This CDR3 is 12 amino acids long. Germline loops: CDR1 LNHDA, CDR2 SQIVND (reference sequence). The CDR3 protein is CASSPSGEKLFF. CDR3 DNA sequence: TGTGCCAGTAGCCCCAGCGGAGAAAAACTGTTTTTT.

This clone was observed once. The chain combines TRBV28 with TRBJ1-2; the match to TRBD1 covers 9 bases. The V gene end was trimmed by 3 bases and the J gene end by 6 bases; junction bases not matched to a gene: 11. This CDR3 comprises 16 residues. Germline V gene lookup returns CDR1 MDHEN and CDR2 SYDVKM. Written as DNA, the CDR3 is TGTGCCAGCAGTTTGCCCCACCGGACAGGGGCGGATGGCTACACCTTC. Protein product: CASSLPHRTGADGYTF.